The 14 T cell receptor beta chains below come from one sample, sequenced in a study of blood T cells in healthy people across ages (dated by TCRdb to about 2015). Libraries were prepared through 5' RACE. The sequencer listed for this sample is Illumina HiSeq 2500. The second PCR ran for about 7 to 11 cycles and used a J-beta primer mix along with a sample-barcoded 5' primer. TCRdb trimmed the raw reads at Q25, called clones with MiXCR and kept productive beta chains. Every distinct CDR3 protein forms one entry, paired with its most common genes and DNA. Within this sample are about 1.8 million distinct CDR3 sequences, with just under 50% of them counted one time only. The ten largest clones take up approximately 2.1% of the sample. What was sequenced was blood. The receptors here all came from a middle-aged woman in good health.

CDR3 sequence: CASSSPLGPATQETQYF. CDR3 DNA sequence: TGTGCCAGCAGCTCCCCTCTGGGACCCGCAACACAAGAGACCCAGTACTTC. This chain uses TRBV7-9 with TRBJ2-5; the D call may be TRBD1 or TRBD2 (5 bases each). This CDR3 region has 17 residues. V was pared by 4 bases and J by 2 bases, with 20 bases between. Germline values: CDR1 SEHNR, CDR2 FQNEAQ (reference sequence).

The V gene is TRBV27, the J gene TRBJ2-3, with D tentatively TRBD2 (5 bases). The CDR3 has 16 amino acids. The V end lost 5 bases, the J end lost 3 bases, and 18 bases lay between the germline ends. The germline CDR1 and CDR2 sequences are MNHEY and SMNVEV (reference sequence). The CDR3 nucleotides are TGTGCCAGCAGTACCTCGCTAGCAATGGGGACAGATACGCAGTATTTT. It is translated as CASSTSLAMGTDTQYF.

V usage is TRBV5-5 and J usage is TRBJ1-2, with D uncertain. The germline V gene has CDR1 SGHKS and CDR2 YYEKEE (reference sequence). The CDR3 totals 15 residues. Between the trimmed V and J ends, which lost 1 base and 8 bases, there was a span of 18 bases. The CDR3 DNA follows: TGTGCCAGCAGCTTGCCCCTGCCGGGAGCGGGCGGCTACACCTTC. Protein product: CASSLPLPGAGGYTF.

This clonotype has only a few counts. The genes are TRBV6-1 and TRBJ2-3; the D is unclear. Between the trimmed V and J ends, which lost 4 bases and 3 bases, there was a span of 5 bases. The CDR3 has 12 residues. Germline lookup yields CDR1 MNHNS and CDR2 SASEGT. CDR3 nucleotide sequence: TGTGCCAGCAGTGTTCCGACAGATACGCAGTATTTT. Its protein is CASSVPTDTQYF.

The rearrangement uses TRBV6-1 and TRBJ2-3, with 12 bases matching TRBD1. The CDR3 has 16 amino acids. With V trimmed by 6 bases and J by 0 bases, 4 bases remained unmatched. In germline, CDR1 is MNHNS, CDR2 SASEGT. DNA for the CDR3: TGTGCCAGCAGGGGGACAGGGGGCGTAAGCACAGATACGCAGTATTTT. Residues: CASRGTGGVSTDTQYF.

This clonotype was detected a few times. This CDR3 is CASSLAPSDAEQYF. CDR3 nucleotide sequence: TGTGCCAGCAGCTTAGCTCCTAGCGATGCCGAGCAGTACTTC. The genes are TRBV7-9 and TRBJ2-7; possibly TRBD2 for D (6 bases). V was cut by 0 bases and J by 6 bases, with 12 bases left in between. The CDR3 has 14 residues. Germline CDR1 and CDR2: SEHNR and FQNEAQ (reference sequence).

V gene TRBV9 combines with J gene TRBJ1-1; D not certain. From germline, CDR1 is SGDLS and CDR2 YYNGEE. CDR3 length equals 18 residues. The V end was cut by 0 bases, the J end by 3 bases, with 21 bases between. This CDR3 is CASSVVIREWYRDTEAFF. CDR3 sequence (DNA): TGTGCCAGCAGCGTAGTTATAAGGGAGTGGTATCGTGACACTGAAGCTTTCTTT.

This clonotype was detected only a few times. This chain joins TRBV12-3 or TRBV12-4 and TRBJ1-2; no clear D gene. CDR3 size: 15 residues. Trimming removed 6 bases at V and 4 bases at J, with 18 bases between. CDR3 DNA: TGTGCCAGCAGCCAAGGCCTAACAACCCCCTATGGCTACACCTTC. Its translation: CASSQGLTTPYGYTF.

The chain has TRBV10-1 and TRBJ2-3; 9 nucleotides match TRBD2. The CDR3 totals 14 residues. V lost 6 bases to trimming and J lost 4 bases; unmatched junction nucleotides: 5. Looked up from germline, CDR1 is WNHNN and CDR2 is SYGVQD (reference sequence). CDR3 in DNA: TGCGCCAGCAGCAGCGGGGGGCCTGCAGATACGCAGTATTTT. Protein sequence: CASSSGGPADTQYF.

The chain recombines TRBV29-1 with TRBJ2-3; D unclear. Trimming removed 5 bases from V and 4 bases from J, with 7 bases in between. CDR3 length equals 11 residues. The V gene's germline CDR1 is SQVTM and CDR2 ANQGSEA. The CDR3 DNA is TGCAGCGTTCCAGTAGCAGATACGCAGTATTTT. This sequence encodes CSVPVADTQYF.

This chain joins TRBV28 and TRBJ2-5; D is unresolved. Per the germline V gene, CDR1 is MDHEN and CDR2 is SYDVKM. Trimming left V 4 bases short and J 9 bases short, with 12 bases between. The CDR3 totals 12 residues. The DNA of the CDR3 is TGTGCCAGCAGTTGGGCCCCCGGAGCCCAGTACTTC. This gives the protein CASSWAPGAQYF. Together with reference TRBV28 and TRBJ2-5, the CDR3 gives the full variable domain: DVKVTQSSRYLVKRTGEKVFLECVQDMDHENMFWYRQDPGLGLRLIYFSYDVKMKEKGDIPEGYSVSREKKERFSLILESASTNQTSMYLCASSWAPGAQYFGPGTRLLVL.

The rearrangement links TRBV5-1 to TRBJ2-5, with TRBD2 as a possible D gene (5 bases). The better agreement between TRBJ2-7 and the DNA end casts doubt on the J call. This CDR3 is 14 amino acids long. Looked up from germline, CDR1 is SGHRS and CDR2 is YFSETQ. The CDR3 DNA is TGCGCCAGCAGCTTGGGGATGCTAGCCGGCGAGCAGTACTTC. It yields the protein CASSLGMLAGEQYF.

V is TRBV27 and J is TRBJ2-3; the D call may be TRBD1 or TRBD2 (5 bases each). This CDR3 is 20 amino acids long. Germline CDR1 and CDR2: MNHEY and SMNVEV (reference sequence). V shed 4 bases and J shed 0 bases, with 26 bases lying between them. The CDR3 loop reads CASSSSTGGLIVGSTDTQYF. Here the CDR3 DNA reads TGTGCCAGCAGTTCGTCCACAGGAGGCCTAATTGTAGGTAGCACAGATACGCAGTATTTT.

This chain connects TRBV12-3 or TRBV12-4 to TRBJ2-5; no reliable D call. The CDR3 totals 14 residues. Trimming took 8 bases from V and 3 from J, leaving 16 bases between them. The CDR3 region has the DNA TGTGCCAGCGGGCGTTATGGGGTCGAAGAGACCCAGTACTTC. It is translated as CASGRYGVEETQYF.